A single sample is the source of the 10 T cell receptor beta chains below, sequenced in a study of T cells in Graves' hyperthyroidism and ophthalmopathy. Amplification of TCR beta CDR3 regions used RNA as the template. First-round RT-PCR of the TCR CDR3 relied on the HTBI primer set. TCRdb re-called the multiplex PCR reads through MiXCR, storing one row per CDR3 protein. The repertoire holds 530,000 or so distinct CDR3 sequences, with around 22% as singletons. The specimen was blood. The receptors were sampled from a woman in her twenties or thirties with Graves' ophthalmopathy.

This clonotype appeared many times. The rearrangement joins TRBV29-1 to TRBJ2-5; maybe TRBD2 (6 bases). Germline V gives CDR1 SQVTM, CDR2 ANQGSEA. V was pared by 4 bases and J by 4 bases, with 19 bases between. The CDR3 is made up of 15 amino acids. CDR3 in DNA: TGCAGCGTTGCGGTTACAGGCGGGGTACGAGAGACCCAGTACTTC. Translation: CSVAVTGGVRETQYF.

In its sample, this clonotype was seen many times. This chain uses TRBV6-1 with TRBJ1-3; D remains ambiguous. V gave up 7 bases and J gave up 0 bases, with 19 bases separating them. The germline V gene has CDR1 MNHNS and CDR2 SASEGT. The CDR3 runs to 17 residues. The CDR3 is CASTRAAPRGSGNTIYF. The CDR3 DNA sequence: TGTGCCAGCACTCGGGCGGCCCCAAGAGGCTCTGGAAACACCATATATTTT.

This clonotype was seen ten or more times. The chain recombines TRBV11-1 with TRBJ1-1, with a possible D match to TRBD1 (5 bases). V was trimmed by 6 bases and J by 5 bases, leaving 19 bases between them. The CDR3 sequence is 15 residues long. Germline loops: CDR1 SGHAT, CDR2 FQDESV (reference sequence). The CDR3 DNA reads as TGTGCCAGCAGTTCTGCTCAGGGTGCGGGGACTGAAGCTTTCTTT. Its protein product is CASSSAQGAGTEAFF.

This chain connects TRBV2 to TRBJ2-2, with D perhaps TRBD2 (5 bases). Germline V gives CDR1 SNHLY, CDR2 FYNNEI. V shed 3 bases and J shed 2 bases, with 7 bases lying between them. The CDR3 runs 14 residues. The CDR3 nucleotides are TGTGCCAGCAGTGAGAGGGCAAACACCGGGGAGCTGTTTTTT. It translates to CASSERANTGELFF.

This clonotype was observed at least ten times. The chain uses TRBV7-9 and TRBJ1-4; TRBD1 might be the D (5 bases). V was cut by 5 bases and J by 7 bases, with 11 bases left in between. CDR3 length equals 13 residues. The V gene's germline CDR1 is SEHNR and CDR2 FQNEAQ (reference sequence). CDR3 residues: CASSPLDSEKLFF. CDR3 DNA: TGTGCCAGCAGCCCCCTTGACAGTGAAAAACTGTTTTTT.

A few counts support this clonotype. The rearrangement joins TRBV7-3 to TRBJ2-2; D might be TRBD1 (5 bases). V lost 2 bases to trimming and J lost 7 bases, with 11 bases between them. CDR1 is SGHTA and CDR2 is FQGTGA in the germline V gene. This CDR3 has 14 residues. DNA for the CDR3: TGTGCCAGCAGCTTATTGGGGCCGGACGGGGAGCTGTTTTTT. Its protein is CASSLLGPDGELFF.

V is TRBV28 and J is TRBJ1-1; 10 bases are shared with TRBD1. This CDR3 is built from 14 residues. The V gene end was trimmed by 5 bases and the J gene end by 7 bases; junction bases not matched to a gene: 7. The germline V gene encodes CDR1 MDHEN and CDR2 SYDVKM. The CDR3 loop is CASSPGTGVGEAFF. For the CDR3, the DNA is TGTGCCAGCAGTCCTGGGACAGGGGTGGGTGAAGCTTTCTTT.

CDR3 in amino acids: CASSSEGLMETQYF. CDR3 nucleotides: TGTGCCAGCAGCTCCGAGGGTCTTATGGAGACCCAGTACTTC. The V call is TRBV7-2, the J call TRBJ2-5; D possibly corresponds to TRBD2 (5 bases). This CDR3 is built from 14 residues. In germline, CDR1 is SGHTA, CDR2 FQGNSA. Between the trimmed V and J ends, which lost 4 bases and 5 bases, there was a span of 14 bases.

This clonotype was recorded a few times. One end of the junction varies from germline; a read error may be responsible. V usage is TRBV5-1 and J usage is TRBJ2-7; tentative D call: TRBD1 (6 bases). The CDR3 extends over 16 amino acids. Germline CDR1 reads SGHRS; CDR2 reads YFSETQ. The CDR3 DNA is TGCACCAGCAGCGGCGACCGGGACACAGGATCCTACGAGCAGTACTTC. Protein sequence: CTSSGDRDTGSYEQYF.

V usage is TRBV6-1 and J usage is TRBJ1-1; no reliable D call. The CDR3 runs to 14 residues. The ends were cut back, 7 bases at V and 0 bases at J, with 12 bases in the middle. Germline V CDR1 and CDR2: MNHNS, SASEGT. CDR3 nucleotide sequence: TGTGCCAGCAAAGGGAGGACGATGAACACTGAAGCTTTCTTT. Protein product: CASKGRTMNTEAFF.